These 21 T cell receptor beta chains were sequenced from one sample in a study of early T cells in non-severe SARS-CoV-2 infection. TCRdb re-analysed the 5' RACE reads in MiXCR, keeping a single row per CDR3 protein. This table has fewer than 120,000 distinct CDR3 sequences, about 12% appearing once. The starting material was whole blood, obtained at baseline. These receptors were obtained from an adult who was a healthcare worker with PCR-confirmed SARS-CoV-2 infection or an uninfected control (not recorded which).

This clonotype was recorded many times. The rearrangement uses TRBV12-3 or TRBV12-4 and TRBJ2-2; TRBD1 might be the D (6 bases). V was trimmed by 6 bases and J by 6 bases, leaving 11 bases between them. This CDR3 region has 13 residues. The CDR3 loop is CASSWTVSGELFF. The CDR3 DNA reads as TGTGCCAGCAGCTGGACAGTTTCCGGGGAGCTGTTTTTT.

CDR3 DNA: TGTGCCAGCAGTTACATAAGGGGTTCCGAGCAGTACTTC. Its protein is CASSYIRGSEQYF. V is TRBV6-5 and J is TRBJ2-7, with D possibly being TRBD1 (5 bases). V was cut by 2 bases and J by 6 bases, with 11 bases left in between. CDR1 and CDR2 from the germline V gene are MNHEY and SVGAGI. The CDR3 is made up of 13 amino acids.

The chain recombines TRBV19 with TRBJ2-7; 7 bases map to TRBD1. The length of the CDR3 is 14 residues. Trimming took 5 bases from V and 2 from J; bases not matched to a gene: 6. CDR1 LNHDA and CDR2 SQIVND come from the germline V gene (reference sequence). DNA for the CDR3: TGTGCCAGTAGTCAAAACAGGGGAACCTACGAGCAGTACTTC. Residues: CASSQNRGTYEQYF.

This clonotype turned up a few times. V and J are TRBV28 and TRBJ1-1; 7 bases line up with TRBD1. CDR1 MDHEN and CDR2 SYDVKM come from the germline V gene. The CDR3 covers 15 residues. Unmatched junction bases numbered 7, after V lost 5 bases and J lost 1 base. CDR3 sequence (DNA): TGTGCCAGCAGTAAAGGGGGCGCGAGGAACACTGAAGCTTTCTTT. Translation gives CASSKGGARNTEAFF.

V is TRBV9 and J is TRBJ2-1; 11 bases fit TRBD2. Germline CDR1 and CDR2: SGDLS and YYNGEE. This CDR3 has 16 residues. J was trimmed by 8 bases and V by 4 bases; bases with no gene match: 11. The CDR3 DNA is TGTGCCAGCAGCTTCATAGGACTAGCGGGTGTCGATGAGCAGTTCTTC. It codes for CASSFIGLAGVDEQFF.

CDR3 loop: CASSDLWREGMNEQFF. The CDR3 DNA is TGTGCCAGCAGTGATCTTTGGCGGGAGGGAATGAATGAGCAGTTCTTC. V is TRBV2 and J is TRBJ2-1, with 9 bases matching TRBD2. This CDR3 is 16 amino acids long. V shed 3 bases, J shed 7 bases, and the junction held 10 bases outside the gene matches. Germline lookup yields CDR1 SNHLY and CDR2 FYNNEI.

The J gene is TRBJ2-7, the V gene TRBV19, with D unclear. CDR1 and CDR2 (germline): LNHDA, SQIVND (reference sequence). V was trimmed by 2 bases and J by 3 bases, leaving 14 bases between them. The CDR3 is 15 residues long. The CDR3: CASSISTVGIYEQYF. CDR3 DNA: TGTGCCAGTAGTATATCAACAGTGGGAATCTACGAGCAGTACTTC.

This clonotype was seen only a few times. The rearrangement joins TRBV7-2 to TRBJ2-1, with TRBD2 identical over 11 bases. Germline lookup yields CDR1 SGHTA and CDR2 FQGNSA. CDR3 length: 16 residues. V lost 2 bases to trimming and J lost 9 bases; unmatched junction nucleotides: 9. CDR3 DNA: TGTGCCAGCAGCTTACTTGGGACTAGCGGCAGGGGTGAGCAGTTCTTC. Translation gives CASSLLGTSGRGEQFF.

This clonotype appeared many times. CDR3 region: CASSEGTGLLNTEAFF. CDR3 coding DNA: TGCGCCAGCAGTGAGGGGACAGGGCTCTTGAACACTGAAGCTTTCTTT. J is TRBJ1-1 and V is TRBV10-2; 9 nucleotides agree with TRBD1. This CDR3 contains 16 residues. Germline lookup yields CDR1 WSHSY and CDR2 SAAADI. V gave up 2 bases and J gave up 0 bases; unmatched junction bases: 4.

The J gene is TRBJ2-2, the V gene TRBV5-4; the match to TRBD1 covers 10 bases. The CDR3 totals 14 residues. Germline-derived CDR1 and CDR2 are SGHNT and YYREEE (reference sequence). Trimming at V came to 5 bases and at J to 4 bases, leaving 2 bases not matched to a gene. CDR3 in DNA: TGTGCCAGCAGGAGGACAGGGGGCACCGGGGAGCTGTTTTTT. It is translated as CASRRTGGTGELFF.

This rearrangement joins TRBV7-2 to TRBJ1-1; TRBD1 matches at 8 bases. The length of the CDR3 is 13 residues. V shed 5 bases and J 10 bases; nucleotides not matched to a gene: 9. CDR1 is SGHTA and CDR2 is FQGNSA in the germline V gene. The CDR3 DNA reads TGTGCCAGCAGCGTTCGCCGGACAGGGAGAGCTTTCTTT. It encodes CASSVRRTGRAFF.

The CDR3 DNA is TGTGCCAGCAGGGCCGACAGCATGAACACTGAAGCTTTCTTT. Protein sequence: CASRADSMNTEAFF. The chain joins TRBV12-3 or TRBV12-4 to TRBJ1-1, with a possible D match to TRBD1 (5 bases). V lost 6 bases to trimming and J lost 0 bases, with 11 bases between them. This CDR3 contains 14 residues.

CDR3 sequence: CASSQIGQGASEQYF. CDR3 DNA sequence: TGTGCCAGCAGCCAAATCGGACAGGGAGCCTCCGAGCAGTACTTC. The rearrangement joins TRBV14 to TRBJ2-7, with 8 positions matching TRBD1. Germline V CDR1 and CDR2: SGHDN, FVKESK. The CDR3 totals 15 residues. V lost 2 bases to trimming and J lost 6 bases; unmatched junction nucleotides: 9.

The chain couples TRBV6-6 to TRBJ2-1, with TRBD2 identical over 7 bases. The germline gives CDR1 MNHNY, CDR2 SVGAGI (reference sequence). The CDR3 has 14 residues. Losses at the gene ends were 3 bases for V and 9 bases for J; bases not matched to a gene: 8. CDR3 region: CASSYLSGIFEQFF. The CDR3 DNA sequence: TGTGCCAGCAGTTATCTAAGCGGGATTTTTGAGCAGTTCTTC.

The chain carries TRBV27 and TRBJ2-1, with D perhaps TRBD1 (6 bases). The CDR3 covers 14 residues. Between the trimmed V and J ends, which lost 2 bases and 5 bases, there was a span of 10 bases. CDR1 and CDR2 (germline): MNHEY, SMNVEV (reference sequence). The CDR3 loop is CASSLPDRHNEQFF. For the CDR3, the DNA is TGTGCCAGCAGTTTACCGGACAGACACAATGAGCAGTTCTTC.

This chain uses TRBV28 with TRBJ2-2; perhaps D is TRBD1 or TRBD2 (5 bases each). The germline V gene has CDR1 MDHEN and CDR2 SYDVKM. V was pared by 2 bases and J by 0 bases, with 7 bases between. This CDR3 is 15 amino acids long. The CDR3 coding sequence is TGTGCCAGCAGTTTAGGGACCCCGAACACCGGGGAGCTGTTTTTT. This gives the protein CASSLGTPNTGELFF.

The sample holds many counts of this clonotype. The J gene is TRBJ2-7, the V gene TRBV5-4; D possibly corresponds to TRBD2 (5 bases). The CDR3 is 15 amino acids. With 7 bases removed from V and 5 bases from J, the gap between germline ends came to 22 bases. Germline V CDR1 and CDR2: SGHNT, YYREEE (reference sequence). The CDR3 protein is CASSIFRTAGDEQYF. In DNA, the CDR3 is TGTGCCAGCTCGATCTTTAGGACTGCCGGCGACGAGCAGTACTTC.

The CDR3 is CASSPRAGGPTDTQYF. CDR3 coding DNA: TGTGCCAGCAGCCCCCGAGCGGGAGGGCCCACAGATACGCAGTATTTT. The rearrangement joins TRBV7-9 to TRBJ2-3, with 10 bases fitting TRBD2. V lost 5 bases, J lost 2 bases, and 7 bases stayed unmatched. The CDR3 totals 16 residues. Germline V lookup: CDR1 SEHNR, CDR2 FQNEAQ (reference sequence).

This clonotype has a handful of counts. CDR3: CASSQKIQGTYEQYF. The CDR3, as DNA: TGTGCCAGCAGCCAAAAAATTCAGGGGACCTACGAGCAGTACTTC. The V and J genes are TRBV14 and TRBJ2-7; weak D call: TRBD1 (6 bases). Germline CDR1 SGHDN, CDR2 FVKESK. Between the trimmed V and J ends, which lost 2 bases and 2 bases, there was a span of 13 bases. The CDR3 totals 15 residues.

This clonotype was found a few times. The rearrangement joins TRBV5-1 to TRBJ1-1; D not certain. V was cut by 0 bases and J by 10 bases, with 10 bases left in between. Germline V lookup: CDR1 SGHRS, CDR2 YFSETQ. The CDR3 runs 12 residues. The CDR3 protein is CASSLESEGAFF. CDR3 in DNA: TGCGCCAGCAGCTTGGAATCCGAAGGAGCTTTCTTT. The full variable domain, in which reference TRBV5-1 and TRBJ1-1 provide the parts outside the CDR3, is KAGVTQTPRYLIKTRGQQVTLSCSPISGHRSVSWYQQTPGQGLQFLFEYFSETQRNKGNFPGRFSGRQFSNSRSEMNVSTLELGDSALYLCASSLESEGAFFGQGTRLTVV.

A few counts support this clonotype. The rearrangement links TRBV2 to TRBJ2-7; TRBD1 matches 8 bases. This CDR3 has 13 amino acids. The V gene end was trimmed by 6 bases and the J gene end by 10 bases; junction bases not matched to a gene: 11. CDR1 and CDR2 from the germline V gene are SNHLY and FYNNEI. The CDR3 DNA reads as TGTGCCAGCAGCCTATCTGACAGGGGAAGACAGTACTTC. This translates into CASSLSDRGRQYF.